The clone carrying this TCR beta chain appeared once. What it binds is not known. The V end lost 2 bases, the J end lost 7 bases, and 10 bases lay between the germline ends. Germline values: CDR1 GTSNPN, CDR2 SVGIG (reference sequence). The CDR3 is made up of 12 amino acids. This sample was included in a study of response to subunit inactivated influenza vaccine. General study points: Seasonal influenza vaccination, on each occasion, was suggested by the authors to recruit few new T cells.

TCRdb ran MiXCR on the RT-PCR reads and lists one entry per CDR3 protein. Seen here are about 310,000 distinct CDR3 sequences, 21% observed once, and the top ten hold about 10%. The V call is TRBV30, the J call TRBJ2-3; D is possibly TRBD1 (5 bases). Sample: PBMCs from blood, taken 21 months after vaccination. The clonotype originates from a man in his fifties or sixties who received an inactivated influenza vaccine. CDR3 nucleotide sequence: TGTGCCTGGAGTACCGACAGATATACGCAGTATTTT. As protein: CAWSTDRYTQYF.